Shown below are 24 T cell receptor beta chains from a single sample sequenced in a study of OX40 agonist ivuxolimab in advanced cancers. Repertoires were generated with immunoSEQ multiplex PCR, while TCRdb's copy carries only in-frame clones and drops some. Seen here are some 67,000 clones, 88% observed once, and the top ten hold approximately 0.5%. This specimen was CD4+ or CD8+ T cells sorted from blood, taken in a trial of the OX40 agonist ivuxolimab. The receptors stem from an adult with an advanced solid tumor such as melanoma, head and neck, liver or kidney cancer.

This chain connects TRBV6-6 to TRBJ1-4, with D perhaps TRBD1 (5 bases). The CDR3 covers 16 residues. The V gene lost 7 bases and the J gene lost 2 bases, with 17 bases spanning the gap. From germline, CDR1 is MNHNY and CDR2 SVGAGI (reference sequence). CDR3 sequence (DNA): TGTGCCAGCAAAAACTGGGGGGGGACGACTAATGAAAAACTGTTTTTT. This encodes CASKNWGGTTNEKLFF.

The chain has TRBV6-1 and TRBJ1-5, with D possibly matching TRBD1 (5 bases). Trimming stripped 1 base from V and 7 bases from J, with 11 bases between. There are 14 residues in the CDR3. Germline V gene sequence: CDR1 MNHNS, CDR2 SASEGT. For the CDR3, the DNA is TGTGCCAGCAGTGAAGGTTTGGGGGAACAGCCCCAGCATTTT. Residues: CASSEGLGEQPQHF.

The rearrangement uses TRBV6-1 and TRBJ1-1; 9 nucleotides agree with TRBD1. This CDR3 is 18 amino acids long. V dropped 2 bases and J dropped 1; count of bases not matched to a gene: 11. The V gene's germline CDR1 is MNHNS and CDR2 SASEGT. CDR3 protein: CASSEREQGAVRNTEAFF. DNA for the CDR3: TGTGCCAGCAGTGAAAGGGAACAGGGGGCAGTTAGGAACACTGAAGCTTTCTTT.

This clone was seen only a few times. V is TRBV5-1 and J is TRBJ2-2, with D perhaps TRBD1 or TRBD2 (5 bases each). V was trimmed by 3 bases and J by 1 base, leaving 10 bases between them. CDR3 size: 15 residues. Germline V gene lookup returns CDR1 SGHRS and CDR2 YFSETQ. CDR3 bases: TGCGCCAGCAGCTGGGGGACGGGGAACACCGGGGAGCTGTTTTTT. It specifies CASSWGTGNTGELFF.

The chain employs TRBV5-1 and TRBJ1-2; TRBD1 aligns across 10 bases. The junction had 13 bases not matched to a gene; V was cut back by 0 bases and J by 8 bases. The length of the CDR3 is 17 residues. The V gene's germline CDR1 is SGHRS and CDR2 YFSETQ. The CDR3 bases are TGCGCCAGCAGCTTGGCCCTGGGGGACAGGGGAGCAAACGGCTACACCTTC. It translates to CASSLALGDRGANGYTF.

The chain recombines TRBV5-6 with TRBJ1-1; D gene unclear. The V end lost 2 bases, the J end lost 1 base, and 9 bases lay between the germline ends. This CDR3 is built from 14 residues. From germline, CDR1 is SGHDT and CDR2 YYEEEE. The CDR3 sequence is CASSFVASNTEAFF. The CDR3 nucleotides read TGTGCCAGCAGCTTTGTCGCCTCGAACACTGAAGCTTTCTTT. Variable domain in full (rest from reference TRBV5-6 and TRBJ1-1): DAGVTQSPTHLIKTRGQQVTLRCSPKSGHDTVSWYQQALGQGPQFIFQYYEEEERQRGNFPDRFSGHQFPNYSSELNVNALLLGDSALYLCASSFVASNTEAFFGQGTRLTVV.

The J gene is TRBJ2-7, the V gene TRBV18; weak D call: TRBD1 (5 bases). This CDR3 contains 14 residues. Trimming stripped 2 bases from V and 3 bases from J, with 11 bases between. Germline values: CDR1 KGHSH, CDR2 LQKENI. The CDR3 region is CASSPIQDHYEQYF. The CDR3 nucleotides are TGTGCCAGCTCACCAATACAGGACCACTACGAGCAGTACTTC.

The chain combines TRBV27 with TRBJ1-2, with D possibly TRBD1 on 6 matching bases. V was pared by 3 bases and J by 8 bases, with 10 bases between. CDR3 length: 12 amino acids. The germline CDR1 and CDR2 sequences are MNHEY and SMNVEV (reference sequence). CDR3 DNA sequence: TGTGCCAGCAGTTTTTCTGGGGGCGGCTACACCTTC. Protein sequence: CASSFSGGGYTF.

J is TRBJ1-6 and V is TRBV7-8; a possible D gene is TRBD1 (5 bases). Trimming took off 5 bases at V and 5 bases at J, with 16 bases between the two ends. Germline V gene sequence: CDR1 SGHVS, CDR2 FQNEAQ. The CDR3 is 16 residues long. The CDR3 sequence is CASSQRGLVDNSPLHF. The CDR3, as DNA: TGTGCCAGCAGCCAGAGGGGCCTTGTAGATAATTCACCCCTCCACTTT.

The CDR3 loop is CASSLTRVTEAFF. The CDR3, as DNA: TGTGCCAGCAGCTTGACGAGGGTTACTGAAGCTTTCTTT. J is TRBJ1-1 and V is TRBV7-8; no definite D call. V was cut by 3 bases and J by 5 bases, with 10 bases left in between. The germline V gene encodes CDR1 SGHVS and CDR2 FQNEAQ. This CDR3 has 13 residues.

The CDR3 region is CASSTTQGVSGLEQFF. Here the CDR3 DNA reads TGTGCCAGCAGTACAACACAGGGGGTGTCCGGTTTGGAGCAGTTCTTC. V is TRBV27 and J is TRBJ2-1, with 8 bases that match TRBD1. Germline-derived CDR1 and CDR2 are MNHEY and SMNVEV (reference sequence). The CDR3 contains 16 residues. After removal of 5 bases from V and 10 bases from J, the junction contained 16 bases not matched to a gene.

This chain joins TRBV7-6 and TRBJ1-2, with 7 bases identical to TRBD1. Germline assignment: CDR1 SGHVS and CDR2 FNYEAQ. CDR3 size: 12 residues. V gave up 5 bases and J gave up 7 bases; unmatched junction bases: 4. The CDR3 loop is CASSPDRAGYTF. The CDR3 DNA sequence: TGTGCCAGCAGCCCCGACAGGGCTGGCTACACCTTC.

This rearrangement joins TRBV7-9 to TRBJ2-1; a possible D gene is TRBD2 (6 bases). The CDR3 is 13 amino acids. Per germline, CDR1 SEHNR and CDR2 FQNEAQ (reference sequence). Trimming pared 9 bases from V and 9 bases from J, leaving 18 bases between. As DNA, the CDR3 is TGTGCCAGTCTTGGTCCTGGGAGGAGTGAGCAGTTCTTC. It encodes CASLGPGRSEQFF.

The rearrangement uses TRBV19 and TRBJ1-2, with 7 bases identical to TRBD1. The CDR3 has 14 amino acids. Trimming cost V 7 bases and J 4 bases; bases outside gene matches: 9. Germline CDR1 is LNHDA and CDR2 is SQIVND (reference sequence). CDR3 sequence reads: CASTIKGAAYGYTF. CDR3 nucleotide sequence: TGTGCCAGTACCATCAAGGGGGCAGCCTATGGCTACACCTTC. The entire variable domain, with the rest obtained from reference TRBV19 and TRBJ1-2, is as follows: DGGITQSPKYLFRKEGQNVTLSCEQNLNHDAMYWYRQDPGQGLRLIYYSQIVNDFQKGDIAEGYSVSREKKESFPLTVTSAQKNPTAFYLCASTIKGAAYGYTFGSGTRLTVV.

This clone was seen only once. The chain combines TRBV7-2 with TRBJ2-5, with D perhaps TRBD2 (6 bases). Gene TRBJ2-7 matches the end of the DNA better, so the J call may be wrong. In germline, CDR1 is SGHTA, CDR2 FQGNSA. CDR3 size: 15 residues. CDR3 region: CASSRPGTLSYEQYF. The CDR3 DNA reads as TGTGCCAGCAGCCGTCCCGGGACTCTCTCCTACGAGCAGTACTTC.

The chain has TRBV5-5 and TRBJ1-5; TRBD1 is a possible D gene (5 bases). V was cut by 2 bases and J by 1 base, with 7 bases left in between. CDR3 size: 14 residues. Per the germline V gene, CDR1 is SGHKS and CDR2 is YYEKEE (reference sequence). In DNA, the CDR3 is TGTGCCAGCAGCTTTCCAGGGAGCAATCAGCCCCAGCATTTT. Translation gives CASSFPGSNQPQHF. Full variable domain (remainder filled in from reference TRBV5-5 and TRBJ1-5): DAGVTQSPTHLIKTRGQQVTLRCSPISGHKSVSWYQQVLGQGPQFIFQYYEKEERGRGNFPDRFSARQFPNYSSELNVNALLLGDSALYLCASSFPGSNQPQHFGDGTRLSIL.

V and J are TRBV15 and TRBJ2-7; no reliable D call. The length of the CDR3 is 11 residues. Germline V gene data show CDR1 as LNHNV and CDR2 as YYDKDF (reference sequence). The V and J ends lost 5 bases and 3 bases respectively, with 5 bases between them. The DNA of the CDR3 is TGTGCCACCAGCGGCCTCTACGAGCAGTACTTC. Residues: CATSGLYEQYF.

This chain's CDR3 is CASSSRETDYGYTF. The CDR3 nucleotides read TGTGCCAGCAGCTCCAGGGAAACCGATTATGGCTACACCTTC. The V and J genes are TRBV6-6 and TRBJ1-2; the D gene is possibly TRBD1 (5 bases). V was shortened by 6 bases and J by 5 bases, with 16 bases between the two germline ends. This CDR3 has 14 amino acids. Germline V CDR1 and CDR2: MNHNY, SVGAGI (reference sequence).

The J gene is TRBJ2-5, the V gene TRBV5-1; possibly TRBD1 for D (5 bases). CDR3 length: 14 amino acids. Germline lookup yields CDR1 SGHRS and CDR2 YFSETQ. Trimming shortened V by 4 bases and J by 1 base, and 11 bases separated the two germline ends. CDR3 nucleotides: TGCGCCAGCAGCCCCAGACAGATCCAAGAGACCCAGTACTTC. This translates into CASSPRQIQETQYF.

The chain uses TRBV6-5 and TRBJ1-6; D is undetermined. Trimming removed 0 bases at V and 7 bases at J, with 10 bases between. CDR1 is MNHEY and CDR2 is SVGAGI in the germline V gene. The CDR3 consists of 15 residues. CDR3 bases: TGTGCCAGCAGTTACTCGATATCAGGCAATTCACCCCTCCACTTT. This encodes CASSYSISGNSPLHF.

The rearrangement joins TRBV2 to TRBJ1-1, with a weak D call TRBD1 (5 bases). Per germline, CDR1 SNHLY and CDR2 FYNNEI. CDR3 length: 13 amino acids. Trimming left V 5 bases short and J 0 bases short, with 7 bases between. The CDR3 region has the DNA TGTGCCAGCAGTATGACAGTGAACACTGAAGCTTTCTTT. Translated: CASSMTVNTEAFF. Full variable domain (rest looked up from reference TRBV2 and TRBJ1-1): EPEVTQTPSHQVTQMGQEVILRCVPISNHLYFYWYRQILGQKVEFLVSFYNNEISEKSEIFDDQFSVERPDGSNFTLKIRSTKLEDSAMYFCASSMTVNTEAFFGQGTRLTVV.

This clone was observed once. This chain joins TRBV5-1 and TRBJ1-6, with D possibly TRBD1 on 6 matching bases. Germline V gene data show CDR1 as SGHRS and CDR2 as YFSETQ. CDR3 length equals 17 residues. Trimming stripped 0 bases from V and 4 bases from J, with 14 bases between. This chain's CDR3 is CASSLELGAEYNSPLHF. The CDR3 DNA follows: TGCGCCAGCAGCTTGGAGCTGGGGGCGGAATATAATTCACCCCTCCACTTT.

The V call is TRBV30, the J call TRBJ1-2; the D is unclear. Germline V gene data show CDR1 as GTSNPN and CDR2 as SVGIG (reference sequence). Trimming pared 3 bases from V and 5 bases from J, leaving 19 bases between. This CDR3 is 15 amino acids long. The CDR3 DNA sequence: TGTGCCTGGAGCCAAGGTAGCGGCTCTATGTATGGCTACACCTTC. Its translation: CAWSQGSGSMYGYTF.

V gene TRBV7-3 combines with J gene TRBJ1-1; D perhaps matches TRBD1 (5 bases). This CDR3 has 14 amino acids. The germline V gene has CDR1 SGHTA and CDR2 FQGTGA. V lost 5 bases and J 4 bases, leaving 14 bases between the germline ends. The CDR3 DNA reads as TGTGCCAGCAGCCAGGGCCCATGGGGCACTGAAGCTTTCTTT. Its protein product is CASSQGPWGTEAFF.